Listed here are 19 T cell receptor beta chains from one sample, sequenced in a study of blood T cell repertoires in COVID-19. The table came from immunoSEQ multiplex PCR; TCRdb's copy has only in-frame clones and leaves some out. The data contain about 300,000 clones, approximately 89% of them singletons. Sequencing was done on a sample of peripheral blood. The receptor source for this set is a woman in her twenties or thirties with COVID-19, enrolled during active disease.

The J gene is TRBJ2-6, the V gene TRBV6-5; 8 bases line up with TRBD1. CDR1 is MNHEY and CDR2 is SVGAGI in the germline V gene. Trimming at V came to 6 bases and at J to 4 bases, leaving 5 bases not matched to a gene. The CDR3 extends over 15 amino acids. The CDR3 loop is CASRPTGVGANVLTF. CDR3 sequence (DNA): TGTGCCAGCAGACCGACAGGGGTAGGGGCCAACGTCCTGACTTTC.

The chain joins TRBV4-2 to TRBJ1-3; TRBD1 might be the D (5 bases). Germline V CDR1 and CDR2: LGHNA, YNFKEQ. This CDR3 spans 17 amino acids. The V end lost 4 bases, the J end lost 0 bases, and 16 bases lay between the germline ends. CDR3 coding DNA: TGTGCCAGCAGCCGGGAAGGGGCTAGGGGCTCTGGAAACACCATATATTTT. It yields the protein CASSREGARGSGNTIYF.

The rearrangement joins TRBV28 to TRBJ1-2; weak D call: TRBD1 (6 bases). This CDR3 has 13 amino acids. Germline V gene data show CDR1 as MDHEN and CDR2 as SYDVKM. V was pared by 6 bases and J by 6 bases, with 14 bases between. The CDR3 nucleotides are TGTGCCAGCAGACCCACAGGGCAGGATGGCTACACCTTC. Encoded protein: CASRPTGQDGYTF.

V usage is TRBV27 and J usage is TRBJ1-2, with 7 bases identical to TRBD1. CDR3 length: 15 amino acids. Germline CDR1 is MNHEY and CDR2 is SMNVEV (reference sequence). V was pared by 4 bases and J by 4 bases, with 9 bases of the junction left unmatched. CDR3 residues: CASSSALQGSYGYTF. CDR3 bases: TGTGCCAGCAGTTCGGCTCTACAGGGGTCCTATGGCTACACCTTC.

J is TRBJ2-1 and V is TRBV15, with 7 positions matching TRBD2. V was clipped by 4 bases and J by 5 bases; unmatched bases: 11. The CDR3 is 16 residues long. Looked up from germline, CDR1 is LNHNV and CDR2 is YYDKDF (reference sequence). In DNA form, the CDR3 reads TGTGCCACCAGCATCCTACGAGCGGGGAGAGACAATGAGCAGTTCTTC. Translation: CATSILRAGRDNEQFF.

The chain employs TRBV7-2 and TRBJ2-6; 9 bases agree with TRBD2. The V gene end was trimmed by 1 base and the J gene end by 4 bases; junction bases not matched to a gene: 2. Germline V gene data show CDR1 as SGHTA and CDR2 as FQGNSA. CDR3 length: 16 amino acids. This chain's CDR3 is CASSLGGGAGANVLTF. The CDR3 nucleotides are TGTGCCAGCAGCTTAGGCGGGGGGGCCGGGGCCAACGTCCTGACTTTC.

The chain recombines TRBV5-1 with TRBJ1-5; D may be TRBD1 (5 bases). CDR1 SGHRS and CDR2 YFSETQ come from the germline V gene. V was pared by 4 bases and J by 4 bases, with 9 bases between. CDR3 length: 13 residues. CDR3 loop: CASSQDSNQPQHF. The CDR3 DNA reads TGCGCCAGCAGCCAAGACAGTAATCAGCCCCAGCATTTT. The variable domain in full, completed from reference TRBV5-1 and TRBJ1-5, reads KAGVTQTPRYLIKTRGQQVTLSCSPISGHRSVSWYQQTPGQGLQFLFEYFSETQRNKGNFPGRFSGRQFSNSRSEMNVSTLELGDSALYLCASSQDSNQPQHFGDGTRLSIL.

This clone was observed a few times. V is TRBV3-1 (or the pseudogene TRBV3-2) and J is TRBJ1-2; no definite D call. Per germline, CDR1 LGHDT and CDR2 YNNKEL (reference sequence). This CDR3 has 13 amino acids. V dropped 4 bases and J dropped 2 bases, with 8 bases sitting between them. The DNA for the CDR3 is TGTGCCAGCAGCCCCTTGAGAAACTATGGCTACACCTTC. As protein: CASSPLRNYGYTF.

The chain has TRBV6-2 or TRBV6-3 and TRBJ1-1; D gene unclear. CDR1 is MNHEY, CDR2 SVGEGT, per germline. V was pared by 5 bases and J by 9 bases, with 13 bases between. CDR3 size: 12 residues. CDR3 in amino acids: CASSDWRGKAFF. CDR3 nucleotide sequence: TGTGCCAGCAGTGACTGGAGAGGGAAAGCTTTCTTT.

Points on this clone: Other DNA sequences in this specimen translate into the identical CDR3. V and J are TRBV7-2 and TRBJ2-2, with 7 nucleotides matching TRBD1. Per the germline V gene, CDR1 is SGHTA and CDR2 is FQGNSA. The CDR3 loop spans 15 amino acids. V lost 4 bases to trimming and J lost 4 bases; unmatched junction nucleotides: 6. CDR3 in amino acids: CASSSTGLGTGELFF. For the CDR3, the DNA is TGTGCCAGCAGCTCGACAGGGTTGGGCACCGGGGAGCTGTTTTTT. Full variable domain (rest looked up from reference TRBV7-2 and TRBJ2-2): GAGVSQSPSNKVTEKGKDVELRCDPISGHTALYWYRQSLGQGLEFLIYFQGNSAPDKSGLPSDRFSAERTGGSVSTLTIQRTQQEDSAVYLCASSSTGLGTGELFFGEGSRLTVL.

The chain couples TRBV6-5 to TRBJ1-5, with D perhaps matching TRBD1 (6 bases). Trimming removed 8 bases at V and 3 bases at J, with 11 bases between. The CDR3 sequence is 13 residues long. Germline assignment: CDR1 MNHEY and CDR2 SVGAGI. The CDR3 here is CASSTGLNQPQHF. The CDR3 bases are TGTGCCAGCTCTACAGGGCTCAATCAGCCCCAGCATTTT.

This chain uses TRBV2 with TRBJ2-5, with a possible D match to TRBD2 (5 bases). V lost 4 bases to trimming and J lost 4 bases, with 10 bases between them. The length of the CDR3 is 13 residues. The germline gives CDR1 SNHLY, CDR2 FYNNEI. The CDR3 region is CASSGILGETQYF. DNA for the CDR3: TGTGCCAGCAGTGGTATACTAGGAGAGACCCAGTACTTC.

The rearrangement joins TRBV11-2 to TRBJ1-5; no definite D call. Germline CDR1 is SGHAT and CDR2 is FQNNGV. This CDR3 is 14 amino acids long. The germline V and J ends were trimmed by 0 bases and 1 base, with 4 bases remaining between them. CDR3 protein: CASSLEASNQPQHF. As DNA, the CDR3 is TGTGCCAGCAGCTTAGAAGCGAGCAATCAGCCCCAGCATTTT.

This chain joins TRBV27 and TRBJ1-5, with TRBD1 identical over 7 bases. The CDR3 extends over 14 amino acids. Germline lookup yields CDR1 MNHEY and CDR2 SMNVEV (reference sequence). The V and J ends lost 4 bases and 6 bases, in that order; junction bases with no gene match: 6. The CDR3 here is CASSYRTGGQPQHF. The CDR3 DNA follows: TGTGCCAGCAGTTATCGGACAGGAGGTCAGCCCCAGCATTTT.

The chain is built from TRBV6-5 and TRBJ2-4; 10 bases are shared with TRBD1. The CDR3 totals 12 residues. CDR1 and CDR2 (germline): MNHEY, SVGAGI. V lost 6 bases and J lost 15; bases outside the gene matches: 8. The CDR3 protein is CASSRTGGSLYF. The CDR3 nucleotides read TGTGCCAGCAGCAGGACAGGGGGATCGTTGTACTTC.

The chain is built from TRBV4-3 and TRBJ1-4, with 10 positions matching TRBD1. The germline V gene has CDR1 LGHNA and CDR2 YSLEER. This CDR3 spans 16 amino acids. The J segment lost 3 bases and the V segment lost 4 bases, leaving 5 bases of the junction unmatched. CDR3 sequence reads: CASSPGQGVANEKLFF. Written as DNA, the CDR3 is TGCGCCAGCAGCCCCGGACAGGGGGTAGCTAATGAAAAACTGTTTTTT.

V and J are TRBV2 and TRBJ1-2; 12 bases map to TRBD1. The germline gives CDR1 SNHLY, CDR2 FYNNEI. The CDR3 is made up of 16 amino acids. After removal of 5 bases from V and 7 bases from J, the junction contained 11 bases not matched to a gene. CDR3 amino acids: CASSYPGTGGAGGYTF. Here the CDR3 DNA reads TGTGCCAGCAGTTACCCCGGGACAGGGGGCGCGGGTGGCTACACCTTC.

The chain recombines TRBV3-1 (or the pseudogene TRBV3-2) with TRBJ2-5; tentative D call: TRBD2 (7 bases). V shed 4 bases and J shed 2 bases, with 14 bases lying between them. CDR3 size: 15 residues. The germline V gene encodes CDR1 LGHDT and CDR2 YNNKEL (reference sequence). This chain's CDR3 is CASSLAGALQETQYF. The CDR3 DNA sequence: TGTGCCAGCAGCCTCGCGGGGGCACTTCAAGAGACCCAGTACTTC.

The chain combines TRBV19 with TRBJ1-4; tentative D call: TRBD1 (5 bases). Trimming cost V 1 base and J 6 bases, with 12 bases left between them. Germline-derived CDR1 and CDR2 are LNHDA and SQIVND (reference sequence). This CDR3 contains 15 residues. In DNA form, the CDR3 reads TGTGCCAGTAGTATAGCGGGGGGAGTCTATGAAAAACTGTTTTTT. Translating it yields CASSIAGGVYEKLFF.